This T cell receptor (beta chain) was captured in a study of PD-L1 blockade in urothelial cancer. Study-wide results and caveats: A below-median TCR clonality in blood before treatment predicted better survival. Durable-benefit patients expanded tumor-associated blood clones more at 3 weeks.

This table comes from immunoSEQ multiplex PCR, and its TCRdb copy is limited to in-frame clones, with some not included. Here the sample spans over 100,000 clones, roughly 90% being singletons. Points on this clone: Its antigen is unidentified.

CDR1 and CDR2 (germline): SGHNT, YYREEE (reference sequence). The V segment lost 4 bases and the J segment 9 bases; nucleotides outside the gene matches: 19. The CDR3 spans 16 residues. Regarding time point: peripheral blood 6 weeks after treatment start. Patients each gave 1 to 8 samples, pretreatment and on-treatment. Specimen: PBMCs, collected around atezolizumab (anti-PD-L1) treatment. This chain links TRBV5-4 with TRBJ2-7; 7 nucleotides align to TRBD2. This receptor was taken from a man between 60 and 70 years old with urothelial cancer. CDR3 sequence reads: CASSDIGGGLGRTQYF. The CDR3, as DNA: TGTGCCAGCAGCGATATTGGGGGGGGATTAGGACGGACGCAGTACTTC.